A single sample gave rise to the 26 T cell receptor beta chains below, sequenced in a study of blood T cell repertoires in COVID-19. TCRdb's table, derived via immunoSEQ multiplex PCR, lists solely in-frame clones and lacks some. The table records 100,000 to 120,000 clones, 70% to 90% of them present only once. Material: peripheral blood. The receptors originated from a man between 35 and 55 years old with acute or convalescent COVID-19.

This chain connects TRBV18 to TRBJ1-1, with 7 bases identical to TRBD1. The germline gives CDR1 KGHSH, CDR2 LQKENI. Trimming at V came to 8 bases and at J to 0 bases, leaving 6 bases not matched to a gene. The CDR3 contains 14 residues. CDR3 loop: CASRRGQMNTEAFF. In nucleotides, the CDR3 is TGTGCCAGCCGCCGGGGACAGATGAACACTGAAGCTTTCTTT.

This clone was seen just once. The V call is TRBV11-3, the J call TRBJ2-1; 8 nucleotides agree with TRBD1. The CDR3 covers 17 residues. Germline V gene sequence: CDR1 SGHNT, CDR2 YENEEA. J gave up 3 bases and V 0 bases, and 7 bases lay outside the gene matches. In DNA, the CDR3 is TGTGCCAGCAGCTTAGACTCTAGGACAGGGTTCTACAATGAGCAGTTCTTC. This translates into CASSLDSRTGFYNEQFF.

The count of this clone is one. The V gene is TRBV2, the J gene TRBJ1-1, with 8 bases aligning to TRBD1. Unmatched junction bases numbered 9, after V lost 7 bases and J lost 2 bases. The CDR3 runs 15 residues. Germline V gene lookup returns CDR1 SNHLY and CDR2 FYNNEI. CDR3 bases: TGTGCCAGCAAAATGACAGGGGATTTTAACACTGAAGCTTTCTTT. It codes for CASKMTGDFNTEAFF. Full variable domain (missing parts from reference TRBV2 and TRBJ1-1): EPEVTQTPSHQVTQMGQEVILRCVPISNHLYFYWYRQILGQKVEFLVSFYNNEISEKSEIFDDQFSVERPDGSNFTLKIRSTKLEDSAMYFCASKMTGDFNTEAFFGQGTRLTVV.

The V call is TRBV19, the J call TRBJ2-1; 8 nucleotides line up with TRBD2. The CDR3 is 18 residues long. J was trimmed by 3 bases and V by 3 bases; bases with no gene match: 13. CDR1 is LNHDA, CDR2 SQIVND, per germline (reference sequence). The chain's CDR3 is CASSISGGASPRYNEQFF. CDR3 in DNA: TGTGCCAGTAGTATTTCGGGGGGGGCTAGTCCCCGCTACAATGAGCAGTTCTTC.

The chain is built from TRBV9 and TRBJ1-2; 9 nucleotides line up with TRBD1. Germline CDR1 reads SGDLS; CDR2 reads YYNGEE. With 3 bases clipped from V and 1 base from J, the junction kept 7 bases outside the gene matches. The CDR3 totals 16 residues. The CDR3 DNA is TGTGCCAGCAGCGACGACCCGGGACAGGGTAACTATGGCTACACCTTC. Translated, it gives CASSDDPGQGNYGYTF.

The V and J genes are TRBV19 and TRBJ1-2; 7 positions agree with TRBD1. Looked up from germline, CDR1 is LNHDA and CDR2 is SQIVND (reference sequence). V lost 4 bases, J lost 5 bases, and 7 bases stayed unmatched. The CDR3 contains 14 residues. The CDR3 nucleotides read TGTGCCAGTAGTAGACAGGGTGGTTTGTATGGCTACACCTTC. Residues: CASSRQGGLYGYTF. Based on the CDR3 plus reference TRBV19 and TRBJ1-2, the full variable domain is DGGITQSPKYLFRKEGQNVTLSCEQNLNHDAMYWYRQDPGQGLRLIYYSQIVNDFQKGDIAEGYSVSREKKESFPLTVTSAQKNPTAFYLCASSRQGGLYGYTFGSGTRLTVV.

On this clone itself: At the DNA level, this CDR3 is encoded by other sequences in the same sample as well. The genes are TRBV10-3 and TRBJ2-7, with a weak D call TRBD2 (7 bases). Germline V gene sequence: CDR1 ENHRY, CDR2 SYGVKD. CDR3 length: 14 residues. With 8 bases removed from V and 7 bases from J, the gap between germline ends came to 21 bases. CDR3 protein: CAIRGPGGLGEQYF. For the CDR3, the DNA is TGTGCCATCCGGGGACCGGGGGGCCTGGGGGAGCAGTACTTC.

The V call is TRBV9, the J call TRBJ1-6; TRBD1 matches 10 bases. The germline CDR1 and CDR2 sequences are SGDLS and YYNGEE. CDR3 length: 16 residues. With V trimmed by 4 bases and J by 4 bases, 5 bases remained unmatched. This CDR3 is CASSQTDRGYNSPLHF. CDR3 DNA: TGTGCCAGCAGCCAGACGGACAGGGGGTATAATTCACCCCTCCACTTT. The variable domain in full, with the rest retrieved from reference TRBV9 and TRBJ1-6, is DSGVTQTPKHLITATGQRVTLRCSPRSGDLSVYWYQQSLDQGLQFLIQYYNGEERAKGNILERFSAQQFPDLHSELNLSSLELGDSALYFCASSQTDRGYNSPLHFGNGTRLTVT.

The chain couples TRBV12-5 to TRBJ1-3; D is ambiguous. Germline assignment: CDR1 LGHNT and CDR2 FRNRAP. Between the trimmed V and J ends, which lost 7 bases and 4 bases, there was a span of 11 bases. The CDR3 is made up of 13 amino acids. CDR3: CASARGPGNTIYF. As DNA, the CDR3 is TGTGCTAGTGCCCGAGGGCCCGGAAACACCATATATTTT.

The chain carries TRBV5-8 and TRBJ1-1, with 7 bases aligning to TRBD1. The CDR3 extends over 15 amino acids. V lost 5 bases and J lost 0; bases outside the gene matches: 7. The germline CDR1 and CDR2 sequences are SGHTS and YDEGEE. CDR3 protein: CASSTGANMNTEAFF. The CDR3 region has the DNA TGTGCCAGCAGTACAGGGGCGAACATGAACACTGAAGCTTTCTTT. Variable domain in full (rest from reference TRBV5-8 and TRBJ1-1): EAGVTQSPTHLIKTRGQQATLRCSPISGHTSVYWYQQALGLGLQFLLWYDEGEERNRGNFPPRFSGRQFPNYSSELNVNALELEDSALYLCASSTGANMNTEAFFGQGTRLTVV.

The chain employs TRBV7-9 and TRBJ1-1, with 9 bases matching TRBD1. The CDR3 extends over 14 amino acids. The V and J ends lost 5 bases and 5 bases, in that order; junction bases with no gene match: 6. Germline loops: CDR1 SEHNR, CDR2 FQNEAQ (reference sequence). The CDR3 loop is CASSTTGGQTEAFF. CDR3 nucleotide sequence: TGTGCCAGCAGCACGACAGGGGGTCAAACTGAAGCTTTCTTT.

In its sample, this clone was seen a few times. This sequence joins TRBV7-9 and TRBJ2-7, with D possibly being TRBD2 (5 bases). The germline V gene encodes CDR1 SEHNR and CDR2 FQNEAQ (reference sequence). V shed 5 bases and J shed 0 bases, with 8 bases lying between them. The CDR3 is 13 residues long. The CDR3 loop reads CASSPDSSYEQYF. CDR3 in DNA: TGTGCCAGCAGCCCGGACTCCTCCTACGAGCAGTACTTC.

The chain combines TRBV5-8 with TRBJ2-7, with D maybe TRBD2 (6 bases). The V end lost 3 bases, the J end lost 7 bases, and 20 bases lay between the germline ends. Germline V lookup: CDR1 SGHTS, CDR2 YDEGEE. This CDR3 has 15 residues. The CDR3 sequence is CASSWGVRNEGEQYF. The CDR3 bases are TGTGCCAGCAGCTGGGGGGTGCGGAACGAGGGGGAGCAGTACTTC.

The chain joins TRBV20-1 to TRBJ2-5, with D uncertain. Germline CDR1 DFQATT, CDR2 SNEGSKA (reference sequence). V gave up 5 bases and J gave up 3 bases, with 7 bases separating them. The CDR3 is 11 amino acids. This CDR3 reads CSAPEKETQYF. CDR3 sequence (DNA): TGCAGTGCTCCGGAGAAAGAGACCCAGTACTTC.

The rearrangement links TRBV13 to TRBJ2-1, with 7 bases that match TRBD1. Germline assignment: CDR1 PRHDT and CDR2 FYEKMQ (reference sequence). The CDR3 has 17 residues. Trimming took 5 bases from V and 6 from J; bases not matched to a gene: 16. The DNA of the CDR3 is TGTGCCAGCAGCGGCGAGGGAACAGGGGCTAGTACCAATGAGCAGTTCTTC. The encoded protein is CASSGEGTGASTNEQFF.

This sequence joins TRBV27 and TRBJ2-7; 10 positions match TRBD2. The CDR3 consists of 15 residues. The J segment lost 5 bases and the V segment lost 5 bases, leaving 9 bases of the junction unmatched. Germline loops: CDR1 MNHEY, CDR2 SMNVEV (reference sequence). Here the CDR3 reads CASSLIAGGTNEQYF. Here the CDR3 DNA reads TGTGCCAGCAGTCTGATAGCGGGGGGCACGAACGAGCAGTACTTC.

The V and J genes are TRBV7-3 and TRBJ1-5, with D possibly matching TRBD1 (5 bases). V was trimmed by 5 bases and J by 4 bases, leaving 9 bases between them. The V gene's germline CDR1 is SGHTA and CDR2 FQGTGA. The CDR3 consists of 13 residues. The CDR3 loop reads CASSLDRNQPQHF. The CDR3 DNA is TGTGCCAGCAGCCTCGACAGAAATCAGCCCCAGCATTTT.

This chain joins TRBV11-2 and TRBJ1-4; TRBD1 aligns across 7 bases. CDR1 and CDR2 (germline): SGHAT, FQNNGV. The CDR3 is made up of 15 amino acids. The J segment lost 8 bases and the V segment lost 7 bases, leaving 13 bases of the junction unmatched. The chain's CDR3 is CASTLTLTQGEKLFF. CDR3 in DNA: TGTGCCAGCACCCTAACCCTCACACAGGGGGAAAAACTGTTTTTT.

This clone was recorded once. The chain links TRBV7-6 to TRBJ2-3; 8 bases are a match to TRBD2. The V segment lost 4 bases and the J segment 4 bases; nucleotides outside the gene matches: 7. Germline V gene data show CDR1 as SGHVS and CDR2 as FNYEAQ. This CDR3 has 15 residues. The CDR3 region is CASSSKAGAADTQYF. CDR3 sequence (DNA): TGTGCCAGCAGCTCCAAAGCGGGGGCTGCAGATACGCAGTATTTT.

The chain joins TRBV5-5 to TRBJ1-2; 9 nucleotides agree with TRBD1. From germline, CDR1 is SGHKS and CDR2 YYEKEE (reference sequence). The CDR3 runs 15 residues. V shed 0 bases and J 4 bases; nucleotides not matched to a gene: 4. Here the CDR3 reads CASSLATGGTYGYTF. CDR3 bases: TGTGCCAGCAGCTTGGCCACAGGGGGCACCTATGGCTACACCTTC.

The V call is TRBV5-4, the J call TRBJ1-2, with D perhaps matching TRBD1 (5 bases). Germline V lookup: CDR1 SGHNT, CDR2 YYREEE (reference sequence). The CDR3 length is 13 residues. The V and J ends lost 2 bases and 6 bases respectively, with 11 bases between them. The CDR3 DNA follows: TGTGCCAGCAGCTTAGGGGTAGGGGATGGCTACACCTTC. Protein sequence: CASSLGVGDGYTF.

The genes are TRBV6-1 and TRBJ1-4; 8 nucleotides agree with TRBD1. V lost 0 bases and J lost 4; bases outside the gene matches: 13. Per germline, CDR1 MNHNS and CDR2 SASEGT. The CDR3 sequence is 19 residues long. CDR3 residues: CASSEAGEQGGGNNEKLFF. DNA of the CDR3: TGTGCCAGCAGTGAAGCCGGAGAACAGGGGGGCGGTAATAATGAAAAACTGTTTTTT.

V and J are TRBV5-1 and TRBJ1-1; unclear D gene. V was trimmed by 2 bases and J by 4 bases, leaving 6 bases between them. Germline V CDR1 and CDR2: SGHRS, YFSETQ. The CDR3 has 12 residues. The CDR3 sequence is CASSFRGTEAFF. The CDR3 DNA sequence: TGCGCCAGCAGCTTCCGGGGCACTGAAGCTTTCTTT.

The chain is built from TRBV10-3 and TRBJ1-3, with a weak D call TRBD1 (5 bases). The V end was cut by 3 bases, the J end by 0 bases, with 9 bases between. The CDR3 is 15 amino acids. The germline CDR1 and CDR2 sequences are ENHRY and SYGVKD. The CDR3 protein is CAISDPDISGNTIYF. The CDR3 nucleotides are TGTGCCATCAGTGACCCGGACATCTCTGGAAACACCATATATTTT.

A few counts support this clone. The chain recombines TRBV7-2 with TRBJ2-1; the D is unclear. Trimming left V 5 bases short and J 7 bases short, with 15 bases between. The CDR3 covers 14 residues. Germline loops: CDR1 SGHTA, CDR2 FQGNSA. CDR3 nucleotide sequence: TGTGCCAGCAGCACTTCCGGGTTCACGAATGAGCAGTTCTTC. It codes for CASSTSGFTNEQFF.

The chain joins TRBV6-6 to TRBJ1-4, with 7 positions matching TRBD1. CDR1 and CDR2 from the germline V gene are MNHNY and SVGAGI (reference sequence). CDR3 size: 15 residues. V lost 6 bases to trimming and J lost 10 bases; unmatched junction nucleotides: 14. The CDR3 loop reads CASRTTGQDIGKLFF. CDR3 bases: TGTGCCAGCAGAACAACCGGACAGGACATCGGAAAACTGTTTTTT.